The clone carrying this T cell receptor beta chain has only one observation. Other DNA sequences in this specimen translate into the identical CDR3. This CDR3 region has 13 residues. The ends were cut back, 3 bases at V and 1 base at J, with 4 bases in the middle. This record belongs to a study of T cell responses to AZD1222 COVID-19 vaccine. This table comes from immunoSEQ multiplex PCR, and its TCRdb copy is limited to in-frame clones, with some not included. The sample carries 65,000 to 70,000 clones, over 60% recorded once. The V call is TRBV12-3 or TRBV12-4, the J call TRBJ1-3; no firm D call. The sequences come from peripheral blood, collected on day 0 of AZD1222 vaccination. This TCR was recovered from an adult in good health. The CDR3 DNA follows: TGTGCCAGCAGTTTTTCGTCTGGAAACACCATATATTTT. This translates into CASSFSSGNTIYF.